The rows below give T cell receptor beta chains drawn from one sample of a study of early T cells in non-severe SARS-CoV-2 infection. TCRdb used MiXCR to reprocess the 5' RACE reads, holding one entry per CDR3 protein. The sample lists tens of thousands of distinct CDR3 sequences, roughly 6.2% seen once, with roughly 25% in the top ten. Sequencing was done on a sample of whole blood. These receptors came from an adult who was a healthcare worker with PCR-confirmed SARS-CoV-2 infection or an uninfected control (not recorded which). The CDR3 runs from the conserved cysteine through the conserved F or W. D genes are given only for firm matches. Size tells how often a clone was seen (once, few, many) or the class of an expanded clone, and some rows leave it out.

>TRBV24-1|few|13|TRBJ2-7|TRBD1
TGTGCCACCGGGACAGCGGACGCCTACGAGCAGTACTTC
CATGTADAYEQYF
>TRBV20-1|few|15|TRBJ2-3|.
TGCAGTGCTAGTGAGCGGAGGGGCCCAACAGATACGCAGTATTTT
CSASERRGPTDTQYF
>TRBV4-3|few|13|TRBJ1-2|.
TGCGCCAGCAGCCAAGACAGGGGACATGGCTACACCTTC
CASSQDRGHGYTF
>TRBV27|few|13|TRBJ2-2|.
TGTGCCAGCAGGGACGGGGACACCGGGGAGCTGTTTTTT
CASRDGDTGELFF
>TRBV18|.|13|TRBJ1-5|TRBD1
TGTGCCAGCTCCGCCAGGGGGAATCAGCCCCAGCATTTT
CASSARGNQPQHF
>TRBV25-1|many|16|TRBJ2-1|TRBD2
TGTGCCAGCAGTGACCCGAATAGCGGGAGTGGCTATGAGCAGTTCTTC
CASSDPNSGSGYEQFF
>TRBV7-3|many|17|TRBJ2-3|.
TGTGCCAGCAGCTTAACGAGGATGAATGTTGGGACAGATACGCAGTATTTT
CASSLTRMNVGTDTQYF
>TRBV19|many|14|TRBJ2-2|.
TGTGCCAGTAGCCTCATGTGGGACACCGGGGAGCTGTTTTTT
CASSLMWDTGELFF
>TRBV3-1|many|12|TRBJ2-1|.
TGTGCCAGCAGCCAAGACCACAATGAGCAGTTCTTC
CASSQDHNEQFF
>TRBV12-3/TRBV12-4|.|14|TRBJ2-2|.
TGTGCCAGCTCGAGAGCGGACGGAACCGGGGAGCTGTTTTTT
CASSRADGTGELFF
>TRBV7-2|once|16|TRBJ2-5|TRBD2
TGTGCCAGCAGCCCGAGGGGACTAGCGGGGCAAGAGACCCAGTACTTC
CASSPRGLAGQETQYF
>TRBV19|.|15|TRBJ2-3|TRBD1
TGTGCCAGTAGGACGGGGACAGGGATCACAGATACGCAGTATTTT
CASRTGTGITDTQYF
>TRBV5-5|.|12|TRBJ2-1|.
TGTGCCAGCAGCTTGGGCCTGGGAGAGCAGTTCTTC
CASSLGLGEQFF
>TRBV20-1|many|16|TRBJ2-7|TRBD1
TGCAGTGCTCCAAGTGGGAAGGGGGCGCGCCCGGACGAGCAGTACTTC
CSAPSGKGARPDEQYF
>TRBV4-3|many|15|TRBJ2-2|.
TGCGCCAGCAGCCAAGATAACTGGTGGACCGGGGAGCTGTTTTTT
CASSQDNWWTGELFF
>TRBV18|many|15|TRBJ2-7|TRBD1
TGTGCCAGCTCACTAGCGACAGGGGATGACTACGAGCAGTACTTC
CASSLATGDDYEQYF
>TRBV7-2|many|15|TRBJ1-4|.
TGTGCCAGCAGCTTAGCGCCGACAGGAGGGGAAAAACTGTTTTTT
CASSLAPTGGEKLFF
>TRBV10-3|.|11|TRBJ2-5|.
TGTGCCATCAGCAATGGAGAGAACCAGTACTTC
CAISNGENQYF
>TRBV6-1|many|14|TRBJ2-4|.
TGTGCCAGCAGAAGCGGGTCGAGGAAAAACATTCAGTACTTC
CASRSGSRKNIQYF
>TRBV2|many|13|TRBJ2-7|.
TGTGCCAGCAGGGTTAGGGTATCCTACGAGCAGTACTTC
CASRVRVSYEQYF
>TRBV12-3/TRBV12-4|many|13|TRBJ1-6|TRBD1
TGTGCCAGCAAATCGACAGGGATCACACCCCTCCACTTT
CASKSTGITPLHF
>TRBV3-1|.|16|TRBJ2-1|TRBD2
TGTGCCAGCAGTCCCTCTCTAGCGGGAGGGCTATATTCCCAGTTCTTC
CASSPSLAGGLYSQFF
>TRBV2|many|12|TRBJ1-2|TRBD1
TGTGCCAGCGAAGGAGGGACAGCAGGCTACACCTTC
CASEGGTAGYTF
>TRBV4-2|.|15|TRBJ2-7|.
TGTGCCAGCAGCCAAGGGGGCAGGGGCGTGGACGAGCAGTACTTC
CASSQGGRGVDEQYF
>TRBV18|few|11|TRBJ2-1|TRBD2
TGTGCCAGCTCACCCGGACTAGCTGAGTTCTTC
CASSPGLAEFF
>TRBV5-4|few|15|TRBJ2-3|.
TGTGCCAGCAGCTTCCCCTCCGGGGGCACAGATACGCAGTATTTT
CASSFPSGGTDTQYF
>TRBV12-3/TRBV12-4|many|12|TRBJ2-7|.
TGTGCCAGCAGCCGCGTCTCCTACGAGCAGTACTTC
CASSRVSYEQYF
>TRBV14|many|19|TRBJ2-3|.
TGTGCCAGCAGCTTAGGGTACCTTCCGGGATACATTAGCACAGATACGCAGTATTTT
CASSLGYLPGYISTDTQYF